There are many counts of the clone carrying this T cell receptor beta chain. These data originate in a study of T cell repertoires in cytomegalovirus infection. TCRdb passed the reads through MiXCR, listing each CDR3 protein once. The repertoire holds fewer than 700,000 distinct CDR3 sequences, roughly 24% seen once, with roughly 8% in the top ten. Germline assignment: CDR1 SGHVS and CDR2 FNYEAQ. V lost 4 bases to trimming and J lost 8 bases; unmatched junction nucleotides: 7. This CDR3 region has 15 residues. The sequence came from a human donor in good health (CMV status not recorded). Some clones in this sample may be carry-over from other donors' samples. The chain has TRBV7-6 and TRBJ1-4, with TRBD1 matching over 10 bases. Sequencing was done on a sample of CD8+ T cells from PBMCs. DNA of the CDR3: TGTGCCAGCAGCTCCCCCGGGACAGGGGTGGAAAAACTGTTTTTT. Amino acids: CASSSPGTGVEKLFF.